This T cell receptor (beta chain) was sequenced in a study of chemoradiotherapy in HPV16-positive cancers. On the study more broadly: Candidate HPV-specific T-cell clones and common TCR motifs came from functional assays in a couple of HPV16-positive patients.

Profiled with immunoSEQ multiplex PCR; TCRdb holds only in-frame clones, not every one. Here the sample spans 25,000 to 40,000 clones, 70% to 90% being singletons. Repertoires were sampled repeatedly during chemoradiotherapy. Study results and caveats: Non-HPV-specific T cells did not expand in tumors during treatment, whereas candidate HPV-specific clones and E7-related motifs did. Functional assays defining HPV-specific T cells used only a couple of HPV16-positive patients.

A remark on this clone: What it binds is not known.

Sequencing used blood, obtained from a patient who underwent chemoradiotherapy. The sequence was obtained from a human donor with HPV-associated anogenital cancer.

The DNA of the CDR3 is TGCGCCAGCAGCTTGGCAAATCCGGGTCGGACTGAAGCTTTCTTT. This sequence encodes CASSLANPGRTEAFF. V is TRBV5-1 and J is TRBJ1-1; no reliable D call. The CDR3 contains 15 residues. CDR1 is SGHRS, CDR2 YFSETQ, per germline. The ends were cut back, 0 bases at V and 5 bases at J, with 14 bases in the middle.